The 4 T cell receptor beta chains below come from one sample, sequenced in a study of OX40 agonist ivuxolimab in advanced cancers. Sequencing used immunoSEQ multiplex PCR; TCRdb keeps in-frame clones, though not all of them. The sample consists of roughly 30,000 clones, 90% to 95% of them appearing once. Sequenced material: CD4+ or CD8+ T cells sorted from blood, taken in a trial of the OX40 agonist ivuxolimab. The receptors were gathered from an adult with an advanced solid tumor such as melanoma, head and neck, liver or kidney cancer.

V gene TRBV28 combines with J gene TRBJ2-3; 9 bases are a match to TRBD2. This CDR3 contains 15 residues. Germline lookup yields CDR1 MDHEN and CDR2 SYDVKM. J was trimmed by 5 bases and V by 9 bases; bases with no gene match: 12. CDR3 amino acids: CASQSRGGRIDTQYF. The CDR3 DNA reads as TGTGCCAGTCAATCGCGGGGGGGGCGGATAGATACGCAGTATTTT.

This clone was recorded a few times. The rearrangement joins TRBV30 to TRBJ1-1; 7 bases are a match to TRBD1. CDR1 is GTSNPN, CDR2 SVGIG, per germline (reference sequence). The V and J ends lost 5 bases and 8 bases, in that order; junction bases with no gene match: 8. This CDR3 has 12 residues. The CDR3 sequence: CAWSIGGQEAFF. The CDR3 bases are TGTGCCTGGTCCATTGGGGGACAGGAAGCTTTCTTT.

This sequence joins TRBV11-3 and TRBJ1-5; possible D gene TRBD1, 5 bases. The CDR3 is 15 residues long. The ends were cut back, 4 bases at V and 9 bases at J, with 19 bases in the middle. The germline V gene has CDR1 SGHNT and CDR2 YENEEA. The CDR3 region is CASSSSFGAPRPQHF. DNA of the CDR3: TGTGCCAGCAGCTCGTCGTTCGGGGCCCCAAGGCCCCAGCATTTT.

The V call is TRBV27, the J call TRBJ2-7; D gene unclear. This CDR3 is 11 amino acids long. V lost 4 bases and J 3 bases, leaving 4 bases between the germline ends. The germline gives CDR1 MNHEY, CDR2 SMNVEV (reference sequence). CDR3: CASSSHYEQYF. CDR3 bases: TGTGCCAGCAGTTCCCACTACGAGCAGTACTTC.